This T cell receptor beta chain was recorded in a study of CD8 T cells in Susac syndrome. The CDR3 has 17 amino acids. The germline V gene has CDR1 DFQATT and CDR2 SNEGSKA (reference sequence). The J segment lost 3 bases and the V segment lost 3 bases, leaving 13 bases of the junction unmatched. Study-wide points: As acknowledged by the study, its TCR sequencing and HLA analysis included a relatively small number of individuals.

Details on this clonotype: Its specificity is not known.

Sequencing of TCR beta was undertaken in CD8+ and CD4+ T cells derived from blood. Negative isolation was used for CD8+ and CD4+ T cells and FACS enrichment for TEMRA cells. Reverse transcription of roughly 0.45 to 1 ug RNA was performed with random hexamers. Amplification of TCR beta CDR3 was carried out by immunoSEQ multiplex PCR, which covered 54 Vbeta and 13 Jbeta segments. TCRdb called the immunoSEQ multiplex PCR reads again in MiXCR, with one record for every CDR3 protein. The data hold about 200,000 distinct CDR3 sequences, with 90% to 95% observed a single time. The V gene is TRBV20-1, the J gene TRBJ2-7; 11 bases fit TRBD1. The clonotype originates from a human donor with multiple sclerosis. Specimen: CD8+ T cells from PBMCs. The CDR3: CSASPQGTGGDYYEQYF. The CDR3 DNA is TGCAGTGCTAGTCCCCAGGGGACAGGGGGAGATTACTACGAGCAGTACTTC.